This is a list of T cell receptor beta chains from one sample in a study of low-dose radiotherapy and immunotherapy resistance in tumors. TCRdb analysed the reads with MiXCR anew, one entry per CDR3 protein. The data contain approximately 84,000 distinct CDR3 sequences, 15% to 20% of them singletons. The sequencing used PBMCs, collected after low-dose radiotherapy plus immunotherapy. The receptors were sampled from a male donor with prostate cancer. The CDR3 runs from the conserved cysteine through the conserved F or W. Fields, in order: CDR3 protein, CDR3 DNA, clone size, D gene, V gene, J gene. A D gene is named only where the DNA matches it firmly. Clone size is given for some rows only: seen once, a few or many times, or a class if the clone is expanded.

CDR3: CASSELLKSSEQFF; DNA: TGTGCCAGCAGTGAACTACTAAAAAGTAGTGAGCAGTTCTTC; size: .; D: .; V: TRBV6-6; J: TRBJ2-1
CDR3: CASSLRLYNEQFF; DNA: TGTGCCAGCAGTTTACGGCTCTACAATGAGCAGTTCTTC; size: many; D: .; V: TRBV12-3/TRBV12-4; J: TRBJ2-1
CDR3: CASSLVVSSYEQYF; DNA: TGTGCCAGCAGCTTAGTTGTCAGCTCCTACGAGCAGTACTTC; size: many; D: .; V: TRBV7-8; J: TRBJ2-7
CDR3: CASNTHASQPQHF; DNA: TGTGCCAGTAATACCCACGCGTCTCAGCCCCAGCATTTT; size: many; D: .; V: TRBV19; J: TRBJ1-5
CDR3: CSVELSYGYTF; DNA: TGCAGCGTTGAACTTAGCTATGGCTACACCTTC; size: many; D: .; V: TRBV29-1; J: TRBJ1-2
CDR3: CASSPRTGPGSQPQHF; DNA: TGTGCCAGCAGTCCTAGGACAGGGCCGGGGAGTCAGCCCCAGCATTTT; size: many; D: TRBD1; V: TRBV28; J: TRBJ1-5
CDR3: CASNDRGNTGELFF; DNA: TGTGCCAGTAATGACAGGGGGAACACCGGGGAGCTGTTTTTT; size: many; D: TRBD1; V: TRBV19; J: TRBJ2-2
CDR3: CASRPGTGFTEAFF; DNA: TGTGCCAGCAGGCCAGGGACAGGGTTTACTGAAGCTTTCTTT; size: many; D: TRBD1; V: TRBV28; J: TRBJ1-1
CDR3: CSARSALSSYEQYF; DNA: TGCAGTGCTCGGAGTGCCCTAAGCTCCTACGAGCAGTACTTC; size: many; D: .; V: TRBV20-1; J: TRBJ2-7
CDR3: CASSELPSNQPQHF; DNA: TGTGCCAGCAGTGAACTCCCTAGCAATCAGCCCCAGCATTTT; size: many; D: .; V: TRBV2; J: TRBJ1-5
CDR3: CASSLDLSRAETQYF; DNA: TGTGCCAGCAGCTTAGATCTTAGCCGGGCAGAGACCCAGTACTTC; size: many; D: .; V: TRBV11-2; J: TRBJ2-5
CDR3: CASSSGLAGRETQYF; DNA: TGTGCCAGCAGCTCGGGACTAGCGGGACGGGAGACCCAGTACTTC; size: many; D: TRBD2; V: TRBV7-6; J: TRBJ2-5
CDR3: CASSLARPVEQFF; DNA: TGTGCCAGCAGTTTGGCCCGACCAGTTGAGCAGTTCTTC; size: many; D: .; V: TRBV27; J: TRBJ2-1